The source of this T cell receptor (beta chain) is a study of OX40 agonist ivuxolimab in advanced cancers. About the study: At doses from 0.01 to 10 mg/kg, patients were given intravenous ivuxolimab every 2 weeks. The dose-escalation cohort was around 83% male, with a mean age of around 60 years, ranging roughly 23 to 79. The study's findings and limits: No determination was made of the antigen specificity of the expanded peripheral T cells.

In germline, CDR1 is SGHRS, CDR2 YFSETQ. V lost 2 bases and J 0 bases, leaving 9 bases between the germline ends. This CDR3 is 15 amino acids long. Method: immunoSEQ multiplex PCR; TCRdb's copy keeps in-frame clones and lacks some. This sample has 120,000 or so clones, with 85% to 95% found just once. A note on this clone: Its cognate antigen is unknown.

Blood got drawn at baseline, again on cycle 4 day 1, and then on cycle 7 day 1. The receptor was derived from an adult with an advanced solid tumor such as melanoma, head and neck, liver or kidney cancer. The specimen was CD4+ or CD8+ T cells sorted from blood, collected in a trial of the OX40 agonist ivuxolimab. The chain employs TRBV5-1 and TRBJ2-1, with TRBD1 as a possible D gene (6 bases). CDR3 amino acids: CASSLQQGSYNEQFF. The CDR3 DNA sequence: TGCGCCAGCAGCTTACAACAGGGCTCCTACAATGAGCAGTTCTTC.